The 20 T cell receptor beta chains presented below share a single source sample, sequenced in a study of technical replicates of blood from a handful of donors. Sequenced by immunoSEQ multiplex PCR; TCRdb stores in-frame clones only, minus some. This repertoire shows just over 70,000 clones, about 94% found once; its top ten account for about 0.4%. The source material was T cells isolated from PBMCs. These receptors came from a human donor in good health.

V is TRBV29-1 and J is TRBJ2-1, with TRBD2 identical over 15 bases. This CDR3 region has 17 residues. Germline lookup yields CDR1 SQVTM and CDR2 ANQGSEA. V dropped 7 bases and J dropped 7; count of bases not matched to a gene: 14. The CDR3 is CSAVGLAGGEVVNEQFF. The CDR3 DNA reads as TGCAGCGCCGTGGGACTAGCGGGAGGAGAGGTTGTGAATGAGCAGTTCTTC.

This clone was counted a single time. The chain employs TRBV7-6 and TRBJ2-7, with D possibly TRBD2 on 6 matching bases. The CDR3 consists of 17 residues. Trimming removed 0 bases at V and 3 bases at J, with 18 bases between. Germline CDR1 reads SGHVS; CDR2 reads FNYEAQ. The CDR3 spells CASSLAGWNSGFYEQYF. The CDR3 bases are TGTGCCAGCAGCTTAGCGGGCTGGAATAGCGGATTCTACGAGCAGTACTTC. Together with reference TRBV7-6 and TRBJ2-7, the CDR3 gives the full variable domain: GAGVSQSPRYKVTKRGQDVALRCDPISGHVSLYWYRQALGQGPEFLTYFNYEAQQDKSGLPNDRFSAERPEGSISTLTIQRTEQRDSAMYRCASSLAGWNSGFYEQYFGPGTRLTVT.

The chain recombines TRBV6-5 with TRBJ1-1; D call uncertain. This CDR3 contains 13 residues. CDR1 is MNHEY, CDR2 SVGAGI, per germline. V shed 5 bases and J shed 3 bases, with 10 bases lying between them. The CDR3 reads CASSPGLYTEAFF. DNA of the CDR3: TGTGCCAGCAGTCCCGGACTGTACACTGAAGCTTTCTTT.

The rearrangement links TRBV4-1 to TRBJ1-2; D is uncertain. The V and J ends lost 0 bases and 4 bases respectively, with 9 bases between them. Germline V CDR1 and CDR2: MGHRA, YSYEKL. CDR3 size: 14 residues. The CDR3 DNA is TGCGCCAGCAGCCAAGAGGTGGAGGGCTATGGCTACACCTTC. Its translation: CASSQEVEGYGYTF.

The chain couples TRBV19 to TRBJ2-7; no firm D call. From germline, CDR1 is LNHDA and CDR2 SQIVND (reference sequence). V was shortened by 3 bases and J by 0 bases, with 12 bases between the two germline ends. The CDR3 loop spans 15 amino acids. CDR3 residues: CASSITAQHSYEQYF. CDR3 coding DNA: TGTGCCAGTAGTATTACGGCACAGCACTCCTACGAGCAGTACTTC.

The V and J genes are TRBV5-1 and TRBJ2-3; 7 positions match TRBD1. CDR1 SGHRS and CDR2 YFSETQ come from the germline V gene. The junction had 11 bases not matched to a gene; V was cut back by 7 bases and J by 3 bases. This CDR3 has 15 amino acids. The CDR3 region has the DNA TGCGCCAGCGGACCGACAGGGCAGAAGACAGATACGCAGTATTTT. It specifies CASGPTGQKTDTQYF.

The chain couples TRBV29-1 to TRBJ2-7, with D possibly being TRBD1 (5 bases). Looked up from germline, CDR1 is SQVTM and CDR2 is ANQGSEA. V dropped 4 bases and J dropped 4 bases, with 17 bases sitting between them. This CDR3 has 14 residues. CDR3 sequence reads: CSVGQRLSIYEQYF. CDR3 in DNA: TGCAGCGTTGGACAGCGCCTATCCATATACGAGCAGTACTTC.

This chain connects TRBV19 to TRBJ1-5; 9 nucleotides match TRBD1. Per the germline V gene, CDR1 is LNHDA and CDR2 is SQIVND (reference sequence). The trim removed 6 bases at V and 7 bases at J, leaving 7 bases unmatched. This CDR3 contains 14 residues. In nucleotides, the CDR3 is TGTGCCAGTAGCCGACAGGGGGTGGGGCAGCCCCAGCATTTT. It is translated as CASSRQGVGQPQHF.

The chain is built from TRBV13 and TRBJ2-2, with TRBD1 matching over 7 bases. CDR3 size: 15 residues. The germline gives CDR1 PRHDT, CDR2 FYEKMQ (reference sequence). The junction had 2 bases not matched to a gene; V was cut back by 4 bases and J by 0 bases. The CDR3 here is CASSWGQPNTGELFF. The CDR3 DNA reads TGTGCCAGCAGCTGGGGACAGCCGAACACCGGGGAGCTGTTTTTT.

The J gene is TRBJ2-7, the V gene TRBV7-2; D is perhaps TRBD1 (6 bases). The CDR3 spans 13 residues. V shed 0 bases and J shed 12 bases, with 15 bases lying between them. Germline assignment: CDR1 SGHTA and CDR2 FQGNSA. CDR3 amino acids: CASSLAIQGGLYF. DNA for the CDR3: TGTGCCAGCAGCTTAGCCATACAGGGTGGGCTGTACTTC.

The chain recombines TRBV6-5 with TRBJ2-7; D not certain. The V gene lost 5 bases and the J gene lost 5 bases, with 7 bases spanning the gap. The CDR3 extends over 11 amino acids. Germline CDR1 is MNHEY and CDR2 is SVGAGI. The CDR3 nucleotides are TGTGCCAGCAGTAGACACCACGAGCAGTACTTC. Its translation: CASSRHHEQYF.

V and J are TRBV9 and TRBJ2-3, with 7 bases aligning to TRBD2. CDR1 SGDLS and CDR2 YYNGEE come from the germline V gene. The CDR3 runs to 19 residues. V was clipped by 2 bases and J by 2 bases; unmatched bases: 17. The CDR3 loop reads CASSVSSREMMRVTDTQYF. The CDR3 DNA reads as TGTGCCAGCAGCGTTAGTTCGCGGGAGATGATGAGGGTCACAGATACGCAGTATTTT. Supplemented by reference TRBV9 and TRBJ2-3, the full variable domain reads DSGVTQTPKHLITATGQRVTLRCSPRSGDLSVYWYQQSLDQGLQFLIQYYNGEERAKGNILERFSAQQFPDLHSELNLSSLELGDSALYFCASSVSSREMMRVTDTQYFGPGTRLTVL.

The chain uses TRBV11-2 and TRBJ2-7; 9 positions agree with TRBD2. V shed 3 bases and J 3 bases; nucleotides not matched to a gene: 0. The V gene's germline CDR1 is SGHAT and CDR2 FQNNGV. This CDR3 contains 13 residues. The CDR3 coding sequence is TGTGCCAGCAGCTTTAGCGGGAGCTACGAGCAGTACTTC. Its translation is CASSFSGSYEQYF. The full variable domain, in which reference TRBV11-2 and TRBJ2-7 provide the parts outside the CDR3, is EAGVAQSPRYKIIEKRQSVAFWCNPISGHATLYWYQQILGQGPKLLIQFQNNGVVDDSQLPKDRFSAERLKGVDSTLKIQPAKLEDSAVYLCASSFSGSYEQYFGPGTRLTVT.

The chain joins TRBV27 to TRBJ2-7, with 7 bases aligning to TRBD1. V trimming: 4 bases; J trimming: 4 bases; junction bases outside the gene matches: 1. The germline CDR1 and CDR2 sequences are MNHEY and SMNVEV (reference sequence). The CDR3 runs to 12 residues. Here the CDR3 DNA reads TGTGCCAGCAGTTCGGACAGGTACGAGCAGTACTTC. Amino acids: CASSSDRYEQYF.

The chain joins TRBV9 to TRBJ2-7, with 9 bases aligning to TRBD2. The J segment lost 3 bases and the V segment lost 4 bases, leaving 14 bases of the junction unmatched. This CDR3 comprises 17 residues. The germline gives CDR1 SGDLS, CDR2 YYNGEE. CDR3 coding DNA: TGTGCCAGCAGCCCCCAGGGAGTAGCGGGAGCAAGCTACGAGCAGTACTTC. It encodes CASSPQGVAGASYEQYF.

The chain is built from TRBV5-6 and TRBJ2-5; 8 bases line up with TRBD2. J lost 4 bases, V lost 4 bases, and 6 bases had no gene match. Germline assignment: CDR1 SGHDT and CDR2 YYEEEE. This CDR3 region has 14 residues. CDR3 amino acids: CASSLLAGPETQYF. CDR3 sequence (DNA): TGTGCCAGCAGCCTATTAGCGGGACCAGAGACCCAGTACTTC. The full variable domain, completed using reference TRBV5-6 and TRBJ2-5, is DAGVTQSPTHLIKTRGQQVTLRCSPKSGHDTVSWYQQALGQGPQFIFQYYEEEERQRGNFPDRFSGHQFPNYSSELNVNALLLGDSALYLCASSLLAGPETQYFGPGTRLLVL.

The chain combines TRBV6-4 with TRBJ2-3, with D perhaps matching TRBD1 (6 bases). The V gene's germline CDR1 is MRHNA and CDR2 SNTAGT. The CDR3 loop spans 14 amino acids. V lost 2 bases and J lost 2, with 8 bases in between. For the CDR3, the DNA is TGTGCCAGCAGTGACGGGACACACACAGATACGCAGTATTTT. Amino acid sequence: CASSDGTHTDTQYF.

CDR3 bases: TGTGCCTGGAGTCCGGGTTTCGGGGTCACGCCCCAGCATTTT. This sequence encodes CAWSPGFGVTPQHF. The chain recombines TRBV30 with TRBJ1-5; no clear D gene. Trimming shortened V by 2 bases and J by 9 bases, and 17 bases separated the two germline ends. The CDR3 extends over 14 amino acids. Germline values: CDR1 GTSNPN, CDR2 SVGIG (reference sequence).

The chain combines TRBV10-2 with TRBJ2-7; a weak D match, TRBD2 (6 bases). The germline V gene has CDR1 WSHSY and CDR2 SAAADI. CDR3 length equals 14 residues. The ends were cut back, 6 bases at V and 0 bases at J, with 12 bases in the middle. CDR3 DNA: TGCGCCAGCAGGCGGGACGGCAGCTCCTACGAGCAGTACTTC. Translating it yields CASRRDGSSYEQYF.

V usage is TRBV6-5 and J usage is TRBJ2-1, with 9 positions matching TRBD2. Germline lookup yields CDR1 MNHEY and CDR2 SVGAGI. The junction had 3 bases not matched to a gene; V was cut back by 6 bases and J by 0 bases. This CDR3 spans 15 amino acids. In DNA form, the CDR3 reads TGTGCCAGCAGCCCTAGCGGGACCTCCTACAATGAGCAGTTCTTC. This translates into CASSPSGTSYNEQFF.